The clone carrying this T cell receptor beta chain was detected once. Its antigen is not known. PCR primers comprised 60 Vbeta and 13 Jbeta primers. TCRdb keeps only in-frame clones here, not all; method: immunoSEQ multiplex PCR. Of 95,000 to 150,000 clones listed, 15% to 17% are singletons. This specimen comes from a study of cytomegalovirus exposure and HLA in healthy donors. General study findings and limits: Some highly shared sequence variants likely arose as a pipeline artifact. It was reported that the classifier diagnosed cytomegalovirus status with high specificity and sensitivity in both the original and validation cohorts.

From germline, CDR1 is KGHSH and CDR2 LQKENI. The V and J ends lost 3 bases and 0 bases respectively, with 9 bases between them. There are 14 residues in the CDR3. This chain links TRBV18 with TRBJ2-7, with D maybe TRBD1 (5 bases). This receptor was identified in a woman aged 18 to 35 in good health and CMV-seronegative. The sequenced sample was PBMCs. CDR3 protein: CASSPTADSYEQYF. The CDR3 nucleotides are TGTGCCAGCTCACCGACAGCAGACTCCTACGAGCAGTACTTC. Variable domain in full (rest from reference TRBV18 and TRBJ2-7): NAGVMQNPRHLVRRRGQEARLRCSPMKGHSHVYWYRQLPEEGLKFMVYLQKENIIDESGMPKERFSAEFPKEGPSILRIQQVVRGDSAAYFCASSPTADSYEQYFGPGTRLTVT.